Presented here are 8 T cell receptor beta chains from one specimen sequenced in a study of blood T cell repertoires in COVID-19. TCRdb's table, derived via immunoSEQ multiplex PCR, lists solely in-frame clones and lacks some. The repertoire includes 380,000 or so clones, over 75% of them detected once, and approximately 1.2% sits in the top ten. Source material: PBMCs or T cells enriched from blood (not recorded which). Receptors were obtained from a man in his thirties or forties who had recovered from COVID-19.

The gene calls are TRBV11-2 and TRBJ2-3; 10 positions agree with TRBD2. The CDR3 has 18 amino acids. Germline lookup yields CDR1 SGHAT and CDR2 FQNNGV. Unmatched junction bases numbered 12, after V lost 6 bases and J lost 0 bases. The CDR3 DNA sequence: TGTGCCAGCAGGAGGCTAGCGGGGGCCGGAATTAGCACAGATACGCAGTATTTT. Protein: CASRRLAGAGISTDTQYF.

This sequence joins TRBV7-9 and TRBJ1-5; 7 positions agree with TRBD1. CDR3 length equals 13 residues. V was clipped by 5 bases and J by 6 bases; unmatched bases: 4. CDR1 and CDR2 (germline): SEHNR, FQNEAQ (reference sequence). This CDR3 reads CASSGAGGQPQHF. In nucleotides, the CDR3 is TGTGCCAGCAGCGGTGCAGGGGGTCAGCCCCAGCATTTT.

The chain uses TRBV27 and TRBJ2-7, with D unresolved. CDR3 length: 14 residues. Germline values: CDR1 MNHEY, CDR2 SMNVEV (reference sequence). V was pared by 3 bases and J by 2 bases, with 11 bases between. The CDR3 DNA reads TGTGCCAGCAGTTTGTACGGAGCTACCTACGAGCAGTACTTC. Translated, it gives CASSLYGATYEQYF.

V gene TRBV7-2 combines with J gene TRBJ1-4; the D gene is possibly TRBD1 (6 bases). V lost 2 bases and J 7 bases, leaving 11 bases between the germline ends. This CDR3 contains 14 residues. Looked up from germline, CDR1 is SGHTA and CDR2 is FQGNSA. CDR3 protein: CASSLRPGAEKLFF. The CDR3, as DNA: TGTGCCAGCAGCTTAAGACCAGGGGCTGAAAAACTGTTTTTT. The full variable domain, with the rest looked up from reference TRBV7-2 and TRBJ1-4, is GAGVSQSPSNKVTEKGKDVELRCDPISGHTALYWYRQSLGQGLEFLIYFQGNSAPDKSGLPSDRFSAERTGGSVSTLTIQRTQQEDSAVYLCASSLRPGAEKLFFGSGTQLSVL.

The rearrangement joins TRBV2 to TRBJ2-7; 8 bases map to TRBD2. The germline gives CDR1 SNHLY, CDR2 FYNNEI. The V and J ends lost 6 bases and 7 bases, in that order; junction bases with no gene match: 5. The CDR3 is made up of 12 amino acids. For the CDR3, the DNA is TGTGCCAGCAGGGTCATAGCGGGGGAGCAGTACTTC. As protein: CASRVIAGEQYF.

CDR3 amino acids: CASSAQGFRESYGYTF. CDR3 in DNA: TGTGCCAGCAGCGCCCAAGGTTTCCGGGAGAGCTATGGCTACACCTTC. The rearrangement links TRBV7-8 to TRBJ1-2; no definite D call. The CDR3 totals 16 residues. Trimming shortened V by 5 bases and J by 4 bases, and 20 bases separated the two germline ends. Per the germline V gene, CDR1 is SGHVS and CDR2 is FQNEAQ.

The rearrangement joins TRBV28 to TRBJ2-7, with D possibly being TRBD1 (5 bases). Germline loops: CDR1 MDHEN, CDR2 SYDVKM. V lost 4 bases, J lost 1 base, and 8 bases lay in between. The CDR3 is made up of 13 amino acids. CDR3 in DNA: TGTGCCAGCAGTTCCCGACAGTCCTACGAGCAGTACTTC. Protein sequence: CASSSRQSYEQYF. The complete variable domain, with remaining parts taken from reference TRBV28 and TRBJ2-7, reads DVKVTQSSRYLVKRTGEKVFLECVQDMDHENMFWYRQDPGLGLRLIYFSYDVKMKEKGDIPEGYSVSREKKERFSLILESASTNQTSMYLCASSSRQSYEQYFGPGTRLTVT.

This chain uses TRBV27 with TRBJ1-3; unclear D gene. CDR3 length equals 16 residues. Trimming removed 4 bases from V and 0 bases from J, with 13 bases in between. Germline V lookup: CDR1 MNHEY, CDR2 SMNVEV (reference sequence). The chain's CDR3 is CASSSMAGLSGNTIYF. CDR3 DNA sequence: TGTGCCAGCAGTTCCATGGCAGGTCTCTCTGGAAACACCATATATTTT.